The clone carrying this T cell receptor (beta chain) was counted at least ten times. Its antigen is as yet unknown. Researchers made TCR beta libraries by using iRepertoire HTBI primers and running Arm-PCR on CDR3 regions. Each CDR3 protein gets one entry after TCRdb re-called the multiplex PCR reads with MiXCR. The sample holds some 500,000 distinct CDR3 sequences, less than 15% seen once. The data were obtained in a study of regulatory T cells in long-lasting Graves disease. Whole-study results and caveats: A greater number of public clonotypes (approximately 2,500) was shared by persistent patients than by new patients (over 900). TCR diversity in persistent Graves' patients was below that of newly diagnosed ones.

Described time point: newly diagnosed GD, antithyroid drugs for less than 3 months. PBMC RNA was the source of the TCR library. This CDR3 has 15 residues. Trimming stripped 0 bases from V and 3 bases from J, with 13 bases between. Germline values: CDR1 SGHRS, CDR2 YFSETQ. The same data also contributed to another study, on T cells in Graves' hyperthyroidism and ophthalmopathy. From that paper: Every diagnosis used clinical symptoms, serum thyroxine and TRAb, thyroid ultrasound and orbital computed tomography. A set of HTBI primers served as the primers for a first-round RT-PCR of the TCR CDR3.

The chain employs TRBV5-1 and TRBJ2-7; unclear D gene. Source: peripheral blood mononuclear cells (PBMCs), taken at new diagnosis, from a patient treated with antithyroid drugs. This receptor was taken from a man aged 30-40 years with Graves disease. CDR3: CASSLGTSTLYEQYF. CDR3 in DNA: TGCGCCAGCAGCTTGGGTACCAGCACTCTCTACGAGCAGTACTTC.